This TCR beta chain was recorded in a study of shared clonotypes between healthy human individuals. Clones were read by immunoSEQ multiplex PCR, and TCRdb kept only the in-frame ones, dropping some. The table records almost 700,000 clones, about 91% of them present only once. Naive CD8 isolation took CD45RO-negative cells positively selected for CCR7 and excluded terminally differentiated effector memory CD45RA+ cells. This CDR3 spans 10 amino acids. Trimming left V 9 bases short and J 5 bases short, with 7 bases between. Looked up from germline, CDR1 is MNHEY and CDR2 is SMNVEV (reference sequence). A remark on this clone: This sample also contains other DNA sequences that code for the same CDR3.

V and J are TRBV27 and TRBJ1-1; possible D gene TRBD1, 5 bases. This TCR was recovered from a man aged 25-45 years in good health. Sequencing was done on a sample of naive CD8+ T cells sorted from blood. The CDR3 sequence is CASRGTEAFF. CDR3 DNA: TGTGCCAGTAGGGGTACTGAAGCTTTCTTT.